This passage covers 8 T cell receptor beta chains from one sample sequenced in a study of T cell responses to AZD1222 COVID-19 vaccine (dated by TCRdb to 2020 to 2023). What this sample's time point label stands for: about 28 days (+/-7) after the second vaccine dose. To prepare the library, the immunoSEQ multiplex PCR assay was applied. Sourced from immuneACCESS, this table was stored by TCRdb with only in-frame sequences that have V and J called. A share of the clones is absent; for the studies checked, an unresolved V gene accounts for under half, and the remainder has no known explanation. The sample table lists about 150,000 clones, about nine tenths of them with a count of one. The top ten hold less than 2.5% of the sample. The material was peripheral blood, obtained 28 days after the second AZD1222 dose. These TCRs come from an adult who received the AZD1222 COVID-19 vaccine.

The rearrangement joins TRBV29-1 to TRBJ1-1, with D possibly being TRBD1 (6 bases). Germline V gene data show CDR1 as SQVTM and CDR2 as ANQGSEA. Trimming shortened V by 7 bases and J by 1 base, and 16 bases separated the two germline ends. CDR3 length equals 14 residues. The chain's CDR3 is CSGTPPGANTEAFF. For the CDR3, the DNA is TGCAGCGGTACCCCACCGGGGGCGAACACTGAAGCTTTCTTT. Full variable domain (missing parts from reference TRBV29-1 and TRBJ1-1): SAVISQKPSRDICQRGTSLTIQCQVDSQVTMMFWYRQQPGQSLTLIATANQGSEATYESGFVIDKFPISRPNLTFSTLTVSNMSPEDSSIYLCSGTPPGANTEAFFGQGTRLTVV.

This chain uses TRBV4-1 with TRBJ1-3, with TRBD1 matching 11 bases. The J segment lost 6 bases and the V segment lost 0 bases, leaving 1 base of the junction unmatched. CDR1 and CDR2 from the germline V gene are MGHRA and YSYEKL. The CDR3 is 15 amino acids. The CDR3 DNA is TGCGCCAGCAGCCAAGACGGACAGGGGGCAAACACCATATATTTT. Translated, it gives CASSQDGQGANTIYF.

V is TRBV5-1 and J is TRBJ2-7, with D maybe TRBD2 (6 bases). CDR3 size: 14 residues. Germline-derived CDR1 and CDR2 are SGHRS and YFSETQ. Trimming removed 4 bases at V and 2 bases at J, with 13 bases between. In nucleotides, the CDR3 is TGCGCCAGCAGCACAAGTAGCGGAACCTACGAGCAGTACTTC. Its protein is CASSTSSGTYEQYF.

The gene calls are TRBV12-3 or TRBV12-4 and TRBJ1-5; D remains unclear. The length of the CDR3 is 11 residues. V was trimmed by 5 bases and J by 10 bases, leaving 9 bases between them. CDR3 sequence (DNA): TGTGCCAGCAGTCGGGTAGGACCCCAGCATTTT. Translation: CASSRVGPQHF.

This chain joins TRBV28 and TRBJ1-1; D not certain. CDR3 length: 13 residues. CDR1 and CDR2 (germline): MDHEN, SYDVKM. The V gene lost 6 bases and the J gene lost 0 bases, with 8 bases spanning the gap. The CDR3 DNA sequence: TGTGCCAGCAGCACGTCCCTGAACACTGAAGCTTTCTTT. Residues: CASSTSLNTEAFF.

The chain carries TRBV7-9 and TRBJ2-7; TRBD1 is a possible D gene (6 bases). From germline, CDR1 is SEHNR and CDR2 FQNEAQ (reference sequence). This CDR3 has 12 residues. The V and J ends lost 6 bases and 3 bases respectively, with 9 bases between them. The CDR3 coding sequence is TGTGCCAGCAGTTCAGGGGTCTACGAGCAGTACTTC. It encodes CASSSGVYEQYF.

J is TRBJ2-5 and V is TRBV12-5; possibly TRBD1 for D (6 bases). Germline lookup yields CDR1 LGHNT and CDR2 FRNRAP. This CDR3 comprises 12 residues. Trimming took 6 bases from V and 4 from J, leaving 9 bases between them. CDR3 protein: CASGTTGETQYF. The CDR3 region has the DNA TGTGCTAGTGGGACGACAGGAGAGACCCAGTACTTC.

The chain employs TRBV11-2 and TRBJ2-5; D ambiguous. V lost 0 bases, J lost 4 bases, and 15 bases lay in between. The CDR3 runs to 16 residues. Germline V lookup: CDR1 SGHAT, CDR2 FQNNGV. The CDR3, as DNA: TGTGCCAGCAGCTTAGATCCGACTTCCCTGGGAGAGACCCAGTACTTC. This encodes CASSLDPTSLGETQYF. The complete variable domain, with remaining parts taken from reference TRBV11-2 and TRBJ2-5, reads EAGVAQSPRYKIIEKRQSVAFWCNPISGHATLYWYQQILGQGPKLLIQFQNNGVVDDSQLPKDRFSAERLKGVDSTLKIQPAKLEDSAVYLCASSLDPTSLGETQYFGPGTRLLVL.